This TCR beta chain was identified during a study of identical twins. The study's findings and limits: When twins shared out-of-frame alpha sequences, those sequences had excess low generation probability.

It was template switching that added a universal primer site, and there were unique molecular identifiers on the cDNA. TCRdb called the 5' RACE reads again in MiXCR, with one record for every CDR3 protein. The profile shows 400,000 to 550,000 distinct CDR3 sequences, less than 25% of them singletons. The CDR3 loop spans 12 amino acids. Germline V gene data show CDR1 as ENHRY and CDR2 as SYGVKD. A remark on this clonotype: The antigen remains unidentified.

The data also belong to a second study, concerning T cells expressing NK-cell markers.

The origin of this receptor is a woman aged 18 to 35 in good health. Source material: CD4+ T cells sorted from blood. The J gene is TRBJ2-7, the V gene TRBV10-3, with D unresolved. CDR3 loop: CASGDQLYEQYF. DNA for the CDR3: TGTGCGTCCGGAGACCAGTTGTACGAGCAGTACTTC.